The 9 T cell receptor beta chains reported below all come from one sample, sequenced in a study of T cells after yellow fever vaccination. One entry per CDR3 protein results from TCRdb running MiXCR on the 5' RACE reads. The sample records hundreds of thousands of distinct CDR3 sequences, 11% being singletons. The material sequenced was PBMCs, taken on the day of the first yellow fever vaccination. These receptors were taken from a man younger than 35 who received the YFV17D yellow fever vaccine.

In its sample, this clonotype was seen a few times. V usage is TRBV10-3 and J usage is TRBJ2-3; D not resolved. The germline CDR1 and CDR2 sequences are ENHRY and SYGVKD. The ends were cut back, 5 bases at V and 5 bases at J, with 11 bases in the middle. The CDR3 consists of 13 residues. The DNA of the CDR3 is TGTGCCATCAGTCCCTGGGCGGTAGATACGCAGTATTTT. Its protein product is CAISPWAVDTQYF.

The chain joins TRBV28 to TRBJ2-3; weak D call: TRBD2 (6 bases). The CDR3 consists of 14 residues. Deletions cut 4 bases from V and 9 bases from J, with 17 bases between. CDR1 is MDHEN and CDR2 is SYDVKM in the germline V gene. The CDR3 DNA reads as TGTGCCAGCAGTTCGCTTATGGGGGGTCCCACGCAGTATTTT. Amino acid sequence: CASSSLMGGPTQYF.

This clonotype was seen many times. The chain combines TRBV7-2 with TRBJ1-1; D remains unclear. This CDR3 contains 13 residues. Trimming took off 1 base at V and 3 bases at J, with 6 bases between the two ends. From germline, CDR1 is SGHTA and CDR2 FQGNSA. The CDR3 nucleotides are TGTGCCAGCAGCTTAGTTTTGGACACTGAAGCTTTCTTT. It is translated as CASSLVLDTEAFF.

The J gene is TRBJ2-3, the V gene TRBV29-1; D perhaps matches TRBD1 (5 bases). V lost 7 bases and J lost 1, with 15 bases in between. Germline values: CDR1 SQVTM, CDR2 ANQGSEA. The CDR3 runs 14 residues. CDR3 sequence reads: CSADQGAGTDTQYF. In DNA form, the CDR3 reads TGCAGCGCCGACCAAGGGGCCGGCACAGATACGCAGTATTTT.

The rearrangement uses TRBV4-2 and TRBJ1-5; D gene uncertain. Germline CDR1 is LGHNA and CDR2 is YNFKEQ. V was trimmed by 1 base and J by 5 bases, leaving 9 bases between them. This CDR3 is built from 14 residues. The CDR3 reads CASSQVSQYQPQHF. The CDR3 nucleotides read TGTGCCAGCAGCCAAGTGTCGCAGTATCAGCCCCAGCATTTT.

The chain combines TRBV7-2 with TRBJ1-5; a possible D gene is TRBD1 (6 bases). This CDR3 contains 16 residues. V lost 3 bases to trimming and J lost 5 bases, with 17 bases between them. Germline loops: CDR1 SGHTA, CDR2 FQGNSA. This chain's CDR3 is CASSLSGARRDQPQHF. The DNA of the CDR3 is TGTGCCAGCAGCTTGTCAGGGGCGCGCAGGGATCAGCCCCAGCATTTT.

The chain links TRBV6-6 to TRBJ1-5; no clear D gene. Germline V CDR1 and CDR2: MNHNY, SVGAGI (reference sequence). This CDR3 is built from 13 residues. V lost 6 bases, J lost 7 bases, and 13 bases lay in between. The DNA for the CDR3 is TGTGCCAGCAGGCCGAGTAGTCGGCAGCCCCAGCATTTT. This translates into CASRPSSRQPQHF.

This clonotype has only a few counts. The V call is TRBV3-1, the J call TRBJ2-1, with D hard to call. This CDR3 has 14 amino acids. Germline V gene data show CDR1 as LGHDT and CDR2 as YNNKEL (reference sequence). Trimming removed 2 bases at V and 4 bases at J, with 9 bases between. The CDR3: CASSQSDRYNEQFF. Written as DNA, the CDR3 is TGTGCCAGCAGCCAATCGGACCGATACAATGAGCAGTTCTTC.

This clonotype was seen many times. J is TRBJ2-5 and V is TRBV7-2; 7 bases agree with TRBD1. This CDR3 is 14 amino acids long. Germline V gives CDR1 SGHTA, CDR2 FQGNSA. The ends lost 4 bases at V and 2 bases at J; junction bases unmatched: 4. CDR3 loop: CASSSYRGQETQYF. CDR3 DNA: TGTGCCAGCAGCTCCTACAGGGGTCAAGAGACCCAGTACTTC.